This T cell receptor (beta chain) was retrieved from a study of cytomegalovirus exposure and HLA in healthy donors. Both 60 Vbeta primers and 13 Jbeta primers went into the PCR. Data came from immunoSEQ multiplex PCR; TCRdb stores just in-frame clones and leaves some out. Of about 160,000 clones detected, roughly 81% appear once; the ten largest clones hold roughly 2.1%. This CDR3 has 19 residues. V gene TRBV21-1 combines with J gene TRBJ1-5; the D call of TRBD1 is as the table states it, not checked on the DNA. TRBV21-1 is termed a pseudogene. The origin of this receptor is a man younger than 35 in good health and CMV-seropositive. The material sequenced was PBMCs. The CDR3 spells CASSNSQVGIDRGNQPQHF. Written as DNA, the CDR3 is TGTGCCAGCAGCAACTCCCAGGTCGGAATCGACAGGGGAAATCAGCCCCAGCATTTT.